This T cell receptor (beta chain) was found in a study of CD8 T cells in ankylosing spondylitis. The study's findings and limits: Disease-linked clones reportedly concentrated significantly in matched ankylosing spondylitis synovial fluid. Some motif variants were previously reported in reactive arthritis synovial fluid and blood. Apparently characteristic of ankylosing spondylitis blood was a TCR beta motif (eight highly homologous variants).

The CDR3 is made up of 11 amino acids. This clonotype occurred a few times. Its antigen is currently unknown. Using quantitative 5'-RACE with molecular barcodes, the authors made TCR beta libraries. TCRdb re-called the 5' RACE reads through MiXCR, storing one row per CDR3 protein. The sample carries a few hundred thousand distinct CDR3 sequences, roughly 15% recorded once. Sequenced material: blood, either unsorted or a sorted T cell fraction (not recorded which). This TCR was sampled from a male donor with ankylosing spondylitis. The chain joins TRBV21-1 to TRBJ1-6; the table's D gene call, TRBD1, was not cross checked with the DNA. TRBV21-1 is deemed a pseudogene. The CDR3 coding sequence is TGTGCCAGCAGCCCGCGGGGGTGTCGGCACTTT. This gives the protein CASSPRGCRHF.